This T cell receptor (beta chain) was obtained from a study of blood T cell repertoires in COVID-19. On the study more broadly: Sites in the United States, Italy and Spain provided acute and convalescent COVID-19 samples. From T cells, B-cell-depleted T cells, or PBMCs came the material, which was cDNA or gDNA.

In the source study's methods: Quantification of nucleated cells was approximated via reference gene primer amplification. The protocol was immunoSEQ multiplex PCR, while the TCRdb copy is restricted to in-frame clones and leaves out a portion. V and J calls plus clone size are reproduced from that table; the DNA served to infer D and trimming. The sample consists of about 200,000 clones, approximately 85% of them appearing once. The sequence came from a human donor with active or convalescent COVID-19. The donor label of this sample is uncertain. Source material: peripheral blood.

CDR3 sequence reads: CASSFGREGSYEQYF. The CDR3 DNA follows: TGTGCCAGCAGTTTTGGGCGGGAGGGCTCCTACGAGCAGTACTTC. The chain links TRBV27 to TRBJ2-7; the match to TRBD2 covers 9 bases. The CDR3 length is 15 residues. Germline V gives CDR1 MNHEY, CDR2 SMNVEV (reference sequence). V lost 3 bases, J lost 0 bases, and 3 bases stayed unmatched.